The sequence of this T cell receptor beta chain was determined in a study of tumor-infiltrating lymphocytes in primary liver carcinoma. Study information: Roughly 3.65 to 8 million productive TCRbeta reads came from each sample, comparable across tissue types.

Unsorted whole blood served as the source of blood RNA, and germline DNA was extracted as well. This clonotype was picked up many times. The antigen remains undetermined. A primer in the constant region served to generate TCR beta cDNA from 500 ng of total RNA. Libraries covering TCR beta were generated through three nested multiplex PCR rounds (using a slightly modified ARM-PCR). The first two PCR rounds, roughly 10 cycles each, used TRBV1-TRBV30 forward primers and a C-beta reverse primer. One entry per CDR3 protein results from TCRdb running MiXCR on the multiplex PCR reads. The profile covers 180,000 or so distinct CDR3 sequences, with 50% to 75% appearing a single time and 65% to 80% taken by the ten largest. Points from the study as a whole: Paired tumor-adjacent and tumor-blood samples overlapped less than tumor region pairs did.

Germline assignment: CDR1 SGHAT and CDR2 FQNNGV. With 5 bases removed from V and 0 bases from J, the gap between germline ends came to 10 bases. The CDR3 runs 14 residues. The sample comprised peripheral blood. This sequence originates from a man in his forties or fifties with primary liver carcinoma and hepatitis B virus infection. J is TRBJ2-5 and V is TRBV11-2; D is ambiguous. The CDR3 DNA is TGTGCCAGCAGCATGGGATTAGACCAAGAGACCCAGTACTTC. It codes for CASSMGLDQETQYF.